The rows below give T cell receptor beta chains drawn from one sample of a study of blood T cells in healthy people across ages. Each CDR3 protein gets one entry after TCRdb re-called the 5' RACE reads with MiXCR. The sample records roughly 1.5 million distinct CDR3 sequences, around 40% being singletons. Sequencing was carried out using blood. Receptor source: a woman between 18 and 30 years old in good health. Both conserved end residues are part of each CDR3. A D gene is named only where the DNA matches it firmly. Size tells how often a clone was seen (once, few, many) or the class of an expanded clone, and some rows leave it out.

v_gene	abundance	j_gene	d_gene	CDR3nt	CDR3aa
TRBV11-1	.	TRBJ2-7	TRBD1	TGTGCCAGCAGGTCGCTGTGGGACAGAGAATACGAGCAGTACTTC	CASRSLWDREYEQYF
TRBV29-1	few	TRBJ2-3	.	TGCAGCGCCGAACCCCAGGCAAGCACAGATACGCAGTATTTT	CSAEPQASTDTQYF
TRBV9	few	TRBJ2-1	.	TGTGCCAGCAGCCCTTTGGGAGCTGTTACCTACAATGAGCAGTTCTTC	CASSPLGAVTYNEQFF
TRBV20-1	.	TRBJ2-7	TRBD1	TGCAGTGCTTCGACAGGGCAAGTCTACGAGCAGTACTTC	CSASTGQVYEQYF
TRBV21-1	few	TRBJ2-1	.	TGTGCCAGCAGCAAAGGTTTCCGGCAGGGGGATCACAATGAGCAGTTCTTC	CASSKGFRQGDHNEQFF
TRBV20-1	.	TRBJ1-4	.	TGCAGTGCCCAGCGGGGTCCCCAAAATGAAAAACTGTTTTTT	CSAQRGPQNEKLFF
TRBV7-9	.	TRBJ2-2	TRBD2	TGTGCCAGCAGCCACCTAGGGAGGGCCAAAGGAGGGGAGCTGTTTTTT	CASSHLGRAKGGELFF
TRBV12-3/TRBV12-4	.	TRBJ1-2	TRBD1	TGTGCCAGCAGTTTAGACTACAGGGGGACTGGCTACACCTTC	CASSLDYRGTGYTF
TRBV4-3	.	TRBJ1-1	TRBD1	TGCGCCAGCAGCTCTCGAACAGGGGATCGAGAAGCTTTCTTT	CASSSRTGDREAFF
TRBV3-1	.	TRBJ2-6	.	TGTGCCAGCAGCCGATTTCGCTCTGGGGCCAACGTCCTGACTTTC	CASSRFRSGANVLTF
TRBV6-5	few	TRBJ1-5	.	TGTGCCAGCAGTTCTGGGCACTATCCCAATCAGCCCCAGCATTTT	CASSSGHYPNQPQHF
TRBV20-1	few	TRBJ2-2	.	TGCAGTGCCTACCGGACCGGGGAGCTGTTTTTT	CSAYRTGELFF
TRBV5-5	.	TRBJ2-1	.	TGTGCCAGCAGCCTTACCGGGACACAGTACAATGAGCAGTTCTTC	CASSLTGTQYNEQFF
TRBV29-1	.	TRBJ1-1	.	TGCAGCGCCGGGCCCCGAGTTAGTGCCACTGAAGCTTTCTTT	CSAGPRVSATEAFF
TRBV27	once	TRBJ2-5	.	TGTGCCAGCAGATCTGGCCAAGGGCCCCAGTACTTC	CASRSGQGPQYF
TRBV14	few	TRBJ2-1	.	TGTGCCAGCAGCCAAGTCCTAGTTTACAATGAGCAGTTCTTC	CASSQVLVYNEQFF
TRBV4-1	.	TRBJ2-1	TRBD2	TGCGCCAGCAGCCCAACCGGGACTAGCGGGAGTTTCTATGAGCAGTTCTTC	CASSPTGTSGSFYEQFF
TRBV9	.	TRBJ2-1	.	TGTGCCAGCAGCCCCCACCTTGGGGGGAGCTCCTACAATAAGCAGTTCTTC	CASSPHLGGSSYNKQFF
TRBV9	.	TRBJ2-2	TRBD2	TGTGCCAGCAGCGTACTAGCGGGAGTCAACACCGGGGAGCTGTTTTTT	CASSVLAGVNTGELFF
TRBV20-1	.	TRBJ2-4	.	TGCAGTGCGCAACAGCCAACCAAAAACATTCAGTACTTC	CSAQQPTKNIQYF
TRBV5-1	.	TRBJ2-1	TRBD1	TGCGCCAGCAGCAAGACAGGGGGCGACGGCAATGAGCAGTTCTTC	CASSKTGGDGNEQFF
TRBV7-9	many	TRBJ2-3	.	TGTGCCAGCAGCCGCGGGACAAGCACAGATACGCAGTATTTT	CASSRGTSTDTQYF
TRBV13	.	TRBJ2-7	TRBD2	TGTGCCAGCAGCTTAGGCTTGTTAGCGGGGAGCTCCTACAATGAGCAGTACTTC	CASSLGLLAGSSYNEQYF
TRBV6-5	.	TRBJ1-5	.	TGTGCCAACAGCCCGACAGGAGATAATCAGCCCCAGCATTTT	CANSPTGDNQPQHF
TRBV4-1	.	TRBJ1-1	.	TGCGCCAGCAGCCCTAAGAGGGGGAACACTGAAGCTTTCTTT	CASSPKRGNTEAFF
TRBV13	few	TRBJ1-2	.	TGTGCCAGCAGCTTAATCCGGAAGGGGGTTAGAGCCAACTATGGCTACACCTTC	CASSLIRKGVRANYGYTF
TRBV28	.	TRBJ2-7	TRBD2	TGTGCCAGCAGTGAGGGACTAGCGGGGGTCGAGCAGTACTTC	CASSEGLAGVEQYF
TRBV3-1	.	TRBJ2-3	.	TGTGCCAGCAGCCGAAGGGACTTTATCACAGATACGCAGTATTTT	CASSRRDFITDTQYF
TRBV6-2/TRBV6-3	few	TRBJ2-5	.	TGTGCCAGCACCGCCCTCGACAGGTACCAAGAGACCCAGTACTTC	CASTALDRYQETQYF
TRBV20-1	.	TRBJ1-2	.	TGCAGTGCTAGAGATTTACAGGACAGCCCCTATGGCTACACCTTC	CSARDLQDSPYGYTF
TRBV29-1	once	TRBJ1-2	.	TGCAGCGTTGAGGTCCCAGGGGATGTCGGCTACACCTTC	CSVEVPGDVGYTF
TRBV4-2	.	TRBJ2-1	.	TGTGCCAGCAGCCAACTCAGGACTGACGGACGAGGGCAGTTCTTC	CASSQLRTDGRGQFF
TRBV15	.	TRBJ1-5	.	TGTGCCACCAGCAGAGGCGAGGGGCTGGATCAGCCCCAGCATTTT	CATSRGEGLDQPQHF
TRBV9	few	TRBJ1-4	.	TGTGCCAGCAGCCCCCGGGGGGGGAATAATGAAAAACTGTTTTTT	CASSPRGGNNEKLFF
TRBV27	.	TRBJ1-2	.	TGTGCCAGCAGTTTTTCCCCCCGGGCTGGCTACACCTTC	CASSFSPRAGYTF
TRBV12-3/TRBV12-4	.	TRBJ1-6	.	TGTGCCAGCAGTTTAGCGGGGTCCAGGGATTCACCCCTCCACTTT	CASSLAGSRDSPLHF
TRBV5-1	.	TRBJ2-1	.	TGCGCCAGCAGCTTGTGGAGTTCCGACAATGAGCAGTTCTTC	CASSLWSSDNEQFF
TRBV20-1	few	TRBJ2-3	TRBD2	TGCAGTGCTAAAGAGGGGCGGGAGTCCCCCCTCACAGATACGCAGTATTTT	CSAKEGRESPLTDTQYF
TRBV20-1	.	TRBJ2-5	TRBD2	TGCAGTGTACTAGCGGGAGGCGGGGATGAGCAGTACTTC	CSVLAGGGDEQYF
TRBV9	.	TRBJ2-7	.	TGTGCCAGCAGCGTAGGAAATAAATACGAGCAGTACTTC	CASSVGNKYEQYF
TRBV4-2	once	TRBJ1-2	.	TGTGCCAGCAGCCAAGACTTGCAGGACTATGGCTACACCTTC	CASSQDLQDYGYTF
TRBV25-1	.	TRBJ2-7	.	TGTGCCAGCAGGACCGTCCGGGGCGGATCCTACGAGCAGTACTTC	CASRTVRGGSYEQYF
TRBV20-1	.	TRBJ1-2	.	TGCAGTGCCCTTACGCCCGAGAACTATGGCTACACCTTC	CSALTPENYGYTF
TRBV6-5	few	TRBJ2-1	.	TGTGCCAGCAGTTACAAGGGAGGCGAAAATGAGCAGTTCTTC	CASSYKGGENEQFF
TRBV5-1	few	TRBJ2-3	.	TGCGCCAGCAGCTTGGTACTACCCCGCACAGATACGCAGTATTTT	CASSLVLPRTDTQYF
TRBV24-1	many	TRBJ2-3	.	TGTGCCACCAGTGAAGGGGGAGGACCGGGCACAGATACGCAGTATTTT	CATSEGGGPGTDTQYF
TRBV6-6	.	TRBJ1-2	.	TGTGCCAGCATCACCCTGAGGACATCAAACTATGGCTACACCTTC	CASITLRTSNYGYTF
TRBV29-1	few	TRBJ1-2	.	TGCAGCGTACTTGAAGGCCGAGCTAACTATGGCTACACCTTC	CSVLEGRANYGYTF
TRBV12-3/TRBV12-4	few	TRBJ2-3	TRBD2	TGTGCCAGCACCGGGGGGGCCCGGTATACGCAGTATTTT	CASTGGARYTQYF
TRBV12-5	.	TRBJ2-1	.	TGTGCTAGTGGTTTGCCTCCGGGTCTCAATGAGCAGTTCTTC	CASGLPPGLNEQFF
TRBV6-2/TRBV6-3	.	TRBJ2-3	.	TGTGCCAGCAGTTACGAATCCCTATCGCAGTATTTT	CASSYESLSQYF
TRBV5-1	many	TRBJ2-3	.	TGCGCCAGCAGCTTGGAAGGACGAACTAGCACAGATACGCAGTATTTT	CASSLEGRTSTDTQYF
TRBV4-3	once	TRBJ1-2	TRBD1	TGCGCCAGCAGCCAGGCAGGTCGACAGGGTTATGGCTACACCTTC	CASSQAGRQGYGYTF
TRBV28	.	TRBJ2-7	.	TGTGCCAGCAGTAACGCAGAGGGCTCCTACGAGCAGTACTTC	CASSNAEGSYEQYF
TRBV7-2	.	TRBJ2-3	TRBD2	TGTGCCAGCAGCTTATTTCGAGCGAGCGGGGCTAGCACAGATACGCAGTATTTT	CASSLFRASGASTDTQYF
TRBV3-1	.	TRBJ2-3	.	TGTGCCAGCAGCCAAGGCTCTGAAGATTACACAGATACGCAGTATTTT	CASSQGSEDYTDTQYF
TRBV11-1	few	TRBJ2-5	TRBD2	TGTGCCAGCAGCTTTTCCACCGGGAGGGCCGGGGAGACCCGGTACTTC	CASSFSTGRAGETRYF
TRBV6-2/TRBV6-3	.	TRBJ2-7	TRBD2	TGTGCCAGCAGTCAGGCTAGCGGGAGAGGTTACGAGCAGTACTTC	CASSQASGRGYEQYF
TRBV5-1	few	TRBJ2-5	.	TGCGCCAGCAGTAAGGACCCCCAAGAGACCCAGTACTTC	CASSKDPQETQYF